The clone carrying this T cell receptor beta chain is a singleton in its sample. Its antigen is unknown. CDR1 and CDR2 (germline): ENHRY, SYGVKD. The CDR3 spans 13 residues. V lost 10 bases, J lost 5 bases, and 9 bases stayed unmatched. This entry belongs to a study of OX40 agonist ivuxolimab in advanced cancers. Turning to the study itself: Patients with prior anti-PD-1, anti-PD-L1 or anti-CTLA-4 therapy were eligible; 40% had some. Whole-study results and caveats: In CD8+ T cells, expanded clones were on average more numerous than in CD4+.

Profiling relied on immunoSEQ multiplex PCR, and the TCRdb table lists in-frame clones only, not all of them. The profile covers 57,000 or so clones, with around 83% appearing a single time and 1% to 1.5% taken by the ten largest. The source of this sequence is an adult with an advanced solid tumor such as melanoma, head and neck, liver or kidney cancer. The material was CD4+ or CD8+ T cells sorted from blood, obtained in a trial of the OX40 agonist ivuxolimab. V and J are TRBV10-3 and TRBJ1-1; TRBD1 aligns across 8 bases. Here the CDR3 reads CATRQGLGTEAFF. The CDR3 nucleotides read TGTGCCACCAGACAGGGGCTTGGGACTGAAGCTTTCTTT.